This T cell receptor (beta chain) appears in the sequencing data of a study of blood T cell repertoires in COVID-19. Study-level information: Acute-phase and convalescent COVID-19 samples originated in the United States, Italy and Spain. Sources were T cells, B-cell-depleted T cells, or PBMCs; the material itself was cDNA or gDNA.

In its sample, this clone was seen once. Clinical histories supplied by participants themselves formed the basis of cohort assignment. Source study methods: Scientists estimated how many nucleated cells there were by amplifying reference gene primers. Clones were sequenced by immunoSEQ multiplex PCR, and TCRdb holds only the in-frame ones, with some missing. V and J calls and clone size come straight from that table; D and trimming were deduced from the DNA. The sample lists fewer than 250,000 clones, around 90% seen once, with 9.5% to 14% in the top ten. The source is a man in his thirties or forties who had recovered from COVID-19. Sequenced material: PBMCs or T cells enriched from blood (not recorded which).

The CDR3 bases are TGTGCCAGCAGATTCTTATATAGCAATCAGCCCCAGCATTTT. Encoded protein: CASRFLYSNQPQHF. This rearrangement joins TRBV27 to TRBJ1-5; D call uncertain. The CDR3 extends over 14 amino acids. CDR1 and CDR2 from the germline V gene are MNHEY and SMNVEV (reference sequence). The V end lost 6 bases, the J end lost 0 bases, and 9 bases lay between the germline ends.